The rows below give T cell receptor beta chains drawn from one sample of a study of blood T cell repertoires in COVID-19. The assay was immunoSEQ multiplex PCR, and TCRdb's table has in-frame clones only and misses some. The sample has some 350,000 clones, 80% to 90% seen once. The material sequenced was peripheral blood. The source of these receptors is a woman between 45 and 60 years old with COVID-19, enrolled during active disease. Both conserved end residues are trimmed from each CDR3. D genes are given only for firm matches. Where a row states a size, it is once, few, many or the class of an expanded clone; other rows omit it.

>TRBD1|.|TRBV7-8|TRBJ1-2
ASSLGGRGEENYGYT
>TRBD2|.|TRBV19|TRBJ2-7
ASSSTGLAGAWEQY
>TRBD2|.|TRBV18|TRBJ2-1
ASSPRRGANEQF
>TRBD2|.|TRBV5-1|TRBJ2-5
ASSPGGYQETQY
>TRBD1|.|TRBV27|TRBJ1-1
ASSFGQGIPTFTEAF
>TRBD2|.|TRBV10-1|TRBJ2-7
ASSEFGGRADEQY
>TRBD1|.|TRBV10-1|TRBJ1-4
ASSATGGAGKLF
>TRBD1|.|TRBV5-1|TRBJ2-3
ASSWRRQGMADTQY
>TRBD2|.|TRBV19|TRBJ2-1
ASQGAASGRAGRNEQF
>TRBD1|many|TRBV23-1|TRBJ2-1
ASSPTDRDVIDEQF
>TRBD1|.|TRBV18|TRBJ1-1
ASSLIAGGTGSEAF
>TRBD2|.|TRBV19|TRBJ2-3
ASSITLFRTSGAMSTDTQY
>.|.|TRBV7-2|TRBJ2-1
ASSLVAGFKGNEQF
>TRBD2|.|TRBV6-2/TRBV6-3|TRBJ2-3
ASSIAGAGTQY
>TRBD1|.|TRBV7-6|TRBJ1-1
ASSSQGGNFMNTEAF